These 9 T cell receptor beta chains originate from one sample sequenced in a study of blood T cell repertoires in COVID-19 (dated by TCRdb to the early 2020s). Library method: the immunoSEQ multiplex PCR assay. TCRdb mirrors the immuneACCESS table, restricted to in-frame sequences. Some clones are absent from its copies; in checked studies, under half trace to an unresolved V gene, and the reason for the others is unknown. The sample profile shows fewer than 250,000 clones; around 82% of them were found once. Jointly, the top ten make up roughly a sixth of the sample. The sequencing sample was made of PBMCs or T cells enriched from blood (not recorded which). These receptor sequences come from a woman aged 45-59 years with acute COVID-19.

V gene TRBV4-1 combines with J gene TRBJ1-1; no clear D gene. Per germline, CDR1 MGHRA and CDR2 YSYEKL. This CDR3 has 16 amino acids. Trimming removed 3 bases from V and 1 base from J, with 15 bases in between. CDR3 loop: CASSHPVRTENTEAFF. Written as DNA, the CDR3 is TGCGCCAGCAGCCACCCCGTCAGAACCGAGAACACTGAAGCTTTCTTT.

The chain couples TRBV9 to TRBJ1-2, with TRBD1 matching over 8 bases. CDR1 is SGDLS and CDR2 is YYNGEE in the germline V gene. The CDR3 consists of 16 residues. V shed 4 bases, J shed 6 bases, and the junction held 14 bases outside the gene matches. CDR3: CASSPGQGYVVNGYTF. The CDR3, as DNA: TGTGCCAGCAGCCCCGGACAGGGATATGTAGTAAATGGCTACACCTTC.

This chain links TRBV28 with TRBJ2-3, with D possibly being TRBD2 (5 bases). Looked up from germline, CDR1 is MDHEN and CDR2 is SYDVKM. The CDR3 spans 13 residues. Trimming took 7 bases from V and 6 from J, leaving 14 bases between them. The CDR3 loop is CASTPGGSDTQYF. Here the CDR3 DNA reads TGTGCCAGCACCCCGGGCGGGTCTGATACGCAGTATTTT.

This clone appeared a single time. The chain combines TRBV9 with TRBJ1-2, with D uncertain. This CDR3 region has 14 residues. V gave up 4 bases and J gave up 7 bases, with 17 bases separating them. The germline CDR1 and CDR2 sequences are SGDLS and YYNGEE. The CDR3 DNA reads as TGTGCCAGCAGCCCCCAGACAAGTTCGGTTGGCTACACCTTC. Translated, it gives CASSPQTSSVGYTF.

The V call is TRBV6-5, the J call TRBJ2-1, with D unclear. CDR1 is MNHEY, CDR2 SVGAGI, per germline. V gave up 3 bases and J gave up 10 bases, with 7 bases separating them. The CDR3 has 11 amino acids. The CDR3 DNA reads as TGTGCCAGCAGTTATTCCTCCGAGCAGTTCTTC. Translated, it gives CASSYSSEQFF.

The chain carries TRBV10-1 and TRBJ1-1, with 8 nucleotides matching TRBD1. J gave up 5 bases and V 4 bases, and 9 bases lay outside the gene matches. This CDR3 comprises 15 residues. CDR1 is WNHNN, CDR2 SYGVQD, per germline (reference sequence). For the CDR3, the DNA is TGCGCCAGCAGTGGATTTCAGGGGGCGCAGACTGAAGCTTTCTTT. It is translated as CASSGFQGAQTEAFF.

This sequence joins TRBV7-2 and TRBJ2-1; 9 nucleotides match TRBD2. With V trimmed by 5 bases and J by 0 bases, 8 bases remained unmatched. The CDR3 has 17 amino acids. Germline CDR1 is SGHTA and CDR2 is FQGNSA. CDR3 bases: TGTGCCAGCAGCACCCAGAGCGGGGGGAGCTCCTACAATGAGCAGTTCTTC. Its translation is CASSTQSGGSSYNEQFF.

This clone was detected only a few times. The rearrangement uses TRBV28 and TRBJ2-4; 15 positions match TRBD2. The CDR3 is 18 residues long. Germline CDR1 reads MDHEN; CDR2 reads SYDVKM. With V trimmed by 1 base and J by 8 bases, 9 bases remained unmatched. In DNA, the CDR3 is TGTGCCAGCAGTTTATACCCAGGGACTAGCGGGGGGCCGTACATTCAGTACTTC. It translates to CASSLYPGTSGGPYIQYF.

This chain connects TRBV10-3 to TRBJ1-5; D remains ambiguous. The CDR3 length is 13 residues. Between the trimmed V and J ends, which lost 0 bases and 7 bases, there was a span of 7 bases. CDR1 is ENHRY, CDR2 SYGVKD, per germline. Here the CDR3 reads CAISESREQPQHF. CDR3 nucleotide sequence: TGTGCCATCAGTGAGTCCCGGGAACAGCCCCAGCATTTT.